This passage covers 7 T cell receptor beta chains from one sample sequenced in a study of OX40 agonist ivuxolimab in advanced cancers. Here immunoSEQ multiplex PCR was the method, and the copy in TCRdb shows in-frame clones only, minus some. In the table there are tens of thousands of clones, roughly 81% of which are singletons. This material consisted of CD4+ or CD8+ T cells sorted from blood, taken in a trial of the OX40 agonist ivuxolimab. The receptors were gathered from an adult with an advanced solid tumor such as melanoma, head and neck, liver or kidney cancer.

V and J are TRBV5-6 and TRBJ2-3, with a weak D call TRBD2 (6 bases). The CDR3 is 16 residues long. V shed 2 bases and J shed 6 bases, with 19 bases lying between them. Germline V gene lookup returns CDR1 SGHDT and CDR2 YYEEEE. CDR3 DNA sequence: TGTGCCAGCAGCTTCTTGGATCCTAGCGCGGGGGATACGCAGTATTTT. It encodes CASSFLDPSAGDTQYF.

The table lists this clone with a count of one. CDR3 coding DNA: TGTGCCAGCAGTGTTCGGAGGGTTGCAGGGAATGAAAAACTGTTTTTT. As protein: CASSVRRVAGNEKLFF. This chain joins TRBV2 and TRBJ1-4; possibly TRBD1 for D (5 bases). CDR1 is SNHLY and CDR2 is FYNNEI in the germline V gene. There are 16 residues in the CDR3. Trimming stripped 4 bases from V and 5 bases from J, with 17 bases between.

The chain recombines TRBV5-1 with TRBJ2-2; D possibly uses TRBD1 or TRBD2 (5 bases each). CDR1 and CDR2 from the germline V gene are SGHRS and YFSETQ. CDR3 length: 16 amino acids. Trimming stripped 2 bases from V and 4 bases from J, with 15 bases between. In nucleotides, the CDR3 is TGCGCCAGCAGCTTTCCGGGACCTTCGGGCACCGGGGAGCTGTTTTTT. Its protein is CASSFPGPSGTGELFF.

This clone showed up just a few times. This sequence joins TRBV7-6 and TRBJ1-5, with 8 bases matching TRBD1. Trimming removed 4 bases from V and 7 bases from J; junction bases left unmatched: 3. Germline CDR1 is SGHVS and CDR2 is FNYEAQ. The CDR3 has 13 amino acids. The CDR3 reads CASSSGGRQPQHF. Here the CDR3 DNA reads TGTGCCAGCAGCTCAGGGGGCCGCCAGCCCCAGCATTTT.

J is TRBJ1-3 and V is TRBV25-1, with D possibly being TRBD1 (6 bases). The CDR3 has 15 amino acids. The germline V and J ends were trimmed by 8 bases and 7 bases, with 21 bases remaining between them. The germline CDR1 and CDR2 sequences are MGHDK and SYGVNS. Here the CDR3 DNA reads TGTGCCAGCCCAAGCGCCGGGGGCGCCAGGAACACCATATATTTT. The encoded protein is CASPSAGGARNTIYF. The full variable domain, with the rest looked up from reference TRBV25-1 and TRBJ1-3, is EADIYQTPRYLVIGTGKKITLECSQTMGHDKMYWYQQDPGMELHLIHYSYGVNSTEKGDLSSESTVSRIRTEHFPLTLESARPSHTSQYLCASPSAGGARNTIYFGEGSWLTVV.

The V gene is TRBV19, the J gene TRBJ2-7; the D gene is possibly TRBD2 (6 bases). This CDR3 is built from 12 residues. Trimming removed 5 bases at V and 7 bases at J, with 12 bases between. Per the germline V gene, CDR1 is LNHDA and CDR2 is SQIVND (reference sequence). DNA of the CDR3: TGTGCCAGTAGTGAGGGCGCGGGGGAGCAGTACTTC. Its protein is CASSEGAGEQYF. Full variable domain (remainder filled in from reference TRBV19 and TRBJ2-7): DGGITQSPKYLFRKEGQNVTLSCEQNLNHDAMYWYRQDPGQGLRLIYYSQIVNDFQKGDIAEGYSVSREKKESFPLTVTSAQKNPTAFYLCASSEGAGEQYFGPGTRLTVT.

A few counts support this clone. This rearrangement joins TRBV7-8 to TRBJ2-2, with TRBD2 identical over 12 bases. V lost 5 bases and J lost 5; bases outside the gene matches: 9. CDR3 length equals 17 residues. Germline values: CDR1 SGHVS, CDR2 FQNEAQ. The chain's CDR3 is CASSDLGLAGLTGELFF. In DNA form, the CDR3 reads TGTGCCAGCAGCGATCTCGGACTAGCGGGATTGACCGGGGAGCTGTTTTTT.